These 13 T cell receptor beta chains originate from one sample sequenced in a study of T-cell reconstitution after alpha-beta-depleted transplantation in children (dated by TCRdb to 2016 to 2017). Libraries were built with PCR. The data were produced on an Illumina HiSeq 2500. TCR library preparation used molecular barcoding, with unique molecular identifiers applied to normalize quantification of the TCRbeta repertoire. The public reads were run again by TCRdb, first through fastp at Q25 and then through MiXCR, and only productive beta chains were kept. Every distinct CDR3 protein forms one entry, paired with its most common genes and DNA. The sample yields about 980,000 distinct CDR3 sequences; about 29% were counted once. The ten most abundant clones make up about 28% of the sample. This specimen's treatment or condition label, interpreted: allogeneic hematopoietic cell transplantation with graft depleted of TCRalphabeta T cells and CD19 B cells.

The material was PBMCs, mostly from graft donor cells, obtained 360 days after TCRalphabeta/CD19-depleted stem cell transplant. The receptors shown here come from a boy younger than two who had a stem cell transplant for SCID, so the T cells may come from the graft donor.

V gene TRBV12-3 or TRBV12-4 combines with J gene TRBJ1-1, with D possibly matching TRBD1 (5 bases). CDR3 length: 15 amino acids. V was trimmed by 10 bases and J by 0 bases, leaving 18 bases between them. CDR3 in DNA: TGTGCCACCAGCCGGGACTCCTGGATGAACACTGAAGCTTTCTTT. It yields the protein CATSRDSWMNTEAFF.

This clonotype was counted only a few times. The chain carries TRBV5-1 and TRBJ2-3; 9 nucleotides line up with TRBD2. The germline V gene has CDR1 SGHRS and CDR2 YFSETQ. The CDR3 runs 16 residues. Trimming at V came to 2 bases and at J to 1 base, leaving 5 bases not matched to a gene. CDR3 coding DNA: TGCGCCAGCAGCTTAGCAGCGGGGGGTGGCACAGATACGCAGTATTTT. Translating gives CASSLAAGGGTDTQYF.

V and J are TRBV29-1 and TRBJ2-1; the D gene is possibly TRBD1 (6 bases). The V end lost 8 bases, the J end lost 0 bases, and 11 bases lay between the germline ends. Looked up from germline, CDR1 is SQVTM and CDR2 is ANQGSEA. The CDR3 is 13 residues long. The CDR3 sequence is CSSSDSSYNEQFF. The CDR3, as DNA: TGCAGCTCCTCGGACAGCTCCTACAATGAGCAGTTCTTC.

The table lists this clonotype with a few counts. The rearrangement uses TRBV9 and TRBJ2-2; D gene ambiguous. CDR1 is SGDLS and CDR2 is YYNGEE in the germline V gene. Trimming removed 4 bases from V and 3 bases from J, with 13 bases in between. CDR3 length equals 15 residues. The CDR3 region is CASSPRDRYTGELFF. Here the CDR3 DNA reads TGTGCCAGCAGCCCAAGAGACCGATACACCGGGGAGCTGTTTTTT.

This clonotype appeared a few times. The CDR3 spells CASSYGTFRSYEQYF. CDR3 in DNA: TGTGCCAGCAGCTACGGGACTTTCCGCTCCTACGAGCAGTACTTC. The chain joins TRBV3-1 to TRBJ2-7; D perhaps matches TRBD2 (6 bases). This CDR3 contains 15 residues. The V end was cut by 5 bases, the J end by 0 bases, with 14 bases between. Germline V gene data show CDR1 as LGHDT and CDR2 as YNNKEL (reference sequence).

This clonotype was seen a handful of times. The V and J genes are TRBV10-3 and TRBJ1-3; D is ambiguous. The germline gives CDR1 ENHRY, CDR2 SYGVKD. The CDR3 runs 16 residues. V shed 5 bases and J shed 5 bases, with 19 bases lying between them. The CDR3 nucleotides read TGTGCCATCAGTATCAGCTCGTTAGGCGTGCGAAACACCATATATTTT. As protein: CAISISSLGVRNTIYF.

The rearrangement uses TRBV12-3 or TRBV12-4 and TRBJ2-7; TRBD1 agrees at 8 bases. CDR3 length: 14 residues. Germline trimming cut 5 bases from V and 6 bases from J; bases unmatched to any gene: 9. The CDR3 DNA reads as TGTGCCAGCAGTCCCTTGGACAGGGCCGGCGAGCAGTACTTC. Translated, it gives CASSPLDRAGEQYF.

This chain connects TRBV24-1 to TRBJ1-5; 10 nucleotides align to TRBD1. Germline lookup yields CDR1 KGHDR and CDR2 SFDVKD. The CDR3 totals 18 residues. Losses at the gene ends were 4 bases for V and 7 bases for J; bases not matched to a gene: 15. The DNA of the CDR3 is TGTGCCACCAGTGACCTTTGGCCGGGACAGGGGATCGGGCAGCCCCAGCATTTT. Translation gives CATSDLWPGQGIGQPQHF.

The chain links TRBV20-1 to TRBJ1-1; perhaps TRBD1 as D (5 bases). The CDR3 extends over 14 amino acids. Trimming stripped 3 bases from V and 4 bases from J, with 15 bases between. The V gene's germline CDR1 is DFQATT and CDR2 SNEGSKA (reference sequence). The CDR3 region is CSARSVRERTEAFF. As DNA, the CDR3 is TGCAGTGCTAGGTCCGTCAGGGAACGCACTGAAGCTTTCTTT.

The chain links TRBV28 to TRBJ2-2; the D call may be TRBD1 or TRBD2 (5 bases each). This CDR3 contains 13 residues. Germline CDR1 is MDHEN and CDR2 is SYDVKM. V was shortened by 7 bases and J by 8 bases, with 14 bases between the two germline ends. As DNA, the CDR3 is TGTGCCAGCACGGGGCAGCTTGAAGGGGAGCTGTTTTTT. Its protein is CASTGQLEGELFF.

This chain joins TRBV2 and TRBJ1-2, with D possibly matching TRBD1 (5 bases). V lost 6 bases to trimming and J lost 3 bases, with 17 bases between them. This CDR3 spans 15 amino acids. CDR1 is SNHLY, CDR2 FYNNEI, per germline. The CDR3 DNA reads TGTGCCAGCAGCCAAGGGACCGACGTTTACTATGGCTACACCTTC. It encodes CASSQGTDVYYGYTF.

The chain uses TRBV5-1 and TRBJ2-7, with D tentatively TRBD1 (5 bases). The CDR3 spans 16 residues. The V gene lost 0 bases and the J gene lost 3 bases, with 16 bases spanning the gap. Germline V gene sequence: CDR1 SGHRS, CDR2 YFSETQ. The CDR3 reads CASSLAGRQLIYEQYF. DNA for the CDR3: TGCGCCAGCAGCTTGGCCGGTCGACAGCTTATCTACGAGCAGTACTTC.

In this sample, this clonotype turned up a few times. The chain uses TRBV5-1 and TRBJ1-1, with D perhaps TRBD1 (5 bases). Germline-derived CDR1 and CDR2 are SGHRS and YFSETQ. Trimming removed 2 bases from V and 1 base from J, with 12 bases in between. The CDR3 loop spans 15 amino acids. The CDR3 protein is CASSFRGQANTEAFF. The CDR3 DNA sequence: TGCGCCAGCAGCTTTAGGGGTCAGGCGAACACTGAAGCTTTCTTT. The entire variable domain, with the rest obtained from reference TRBV5-1 and TRBJ1-1, is as follows: KAGVTQTPRYLIKTRGQQVTLSCSPISGHRSVSWYQQTPGQGLQFLFEYFSETQRNKGNFPGRFSGRQFSNSRSEMNVSTLELGDSALYLCASSFRGQANTEAFFGQGTRLTVV.